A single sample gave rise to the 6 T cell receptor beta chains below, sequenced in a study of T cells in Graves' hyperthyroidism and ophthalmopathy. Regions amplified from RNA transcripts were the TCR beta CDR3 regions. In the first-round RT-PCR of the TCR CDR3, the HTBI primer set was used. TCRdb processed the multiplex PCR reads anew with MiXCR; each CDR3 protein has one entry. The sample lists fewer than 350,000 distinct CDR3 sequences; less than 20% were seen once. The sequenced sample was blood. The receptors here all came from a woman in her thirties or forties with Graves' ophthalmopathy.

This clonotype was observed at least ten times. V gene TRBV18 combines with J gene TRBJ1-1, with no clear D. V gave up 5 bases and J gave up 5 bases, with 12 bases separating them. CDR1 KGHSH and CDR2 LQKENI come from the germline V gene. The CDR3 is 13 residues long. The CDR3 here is CASSSTWETEAFF. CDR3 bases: TGTGCCAGCTCATCAACTTGGGAGACTGAAGCTTTCTTT.

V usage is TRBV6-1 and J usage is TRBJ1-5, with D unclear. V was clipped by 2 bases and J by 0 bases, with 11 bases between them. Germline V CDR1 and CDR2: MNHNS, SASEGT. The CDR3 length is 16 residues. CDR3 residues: CASSERLRFSNQPQHF. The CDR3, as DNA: TGTGCCAGCAGTGAAAGGTTGCGGTTTAGCAATCAGCCCCAGCATTTT.

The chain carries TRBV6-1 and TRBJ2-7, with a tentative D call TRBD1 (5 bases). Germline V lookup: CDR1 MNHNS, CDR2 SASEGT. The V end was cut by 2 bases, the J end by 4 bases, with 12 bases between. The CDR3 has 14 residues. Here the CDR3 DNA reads TGTGCCAGCAGTGAATCAGGGAACTCTTACGAGCAGTACTTC. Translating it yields CASSESGNSYEQYF.

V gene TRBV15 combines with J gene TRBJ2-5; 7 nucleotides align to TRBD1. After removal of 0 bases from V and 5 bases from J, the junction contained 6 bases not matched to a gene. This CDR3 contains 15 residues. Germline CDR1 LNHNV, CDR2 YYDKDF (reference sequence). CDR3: CATSREGGAKETQYF. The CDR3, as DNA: TGTGCCACCAGCAGAGAAGGGGGCGCAAAGGAGACCCAGTACTTC. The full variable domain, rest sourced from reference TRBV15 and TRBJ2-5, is DAMVIQNPRYQVTQFGKPVTLSCSQTLNHNVMYWYQQKSSQAPKLLFHYYDKDFNNEADTPDNFQSRRPNTSFCFLDIRSPGLGDTAMYLCATSREGGAKETQYFGPGTRLLVL.

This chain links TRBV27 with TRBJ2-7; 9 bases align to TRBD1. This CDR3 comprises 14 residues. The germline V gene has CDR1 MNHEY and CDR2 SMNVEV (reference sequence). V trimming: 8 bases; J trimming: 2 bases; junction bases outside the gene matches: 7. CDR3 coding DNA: TGTGCCAGCGCCGACGGGACAGGGCCCTACGAGCAGTACTTC. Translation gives CASADGTGPYEQYF.

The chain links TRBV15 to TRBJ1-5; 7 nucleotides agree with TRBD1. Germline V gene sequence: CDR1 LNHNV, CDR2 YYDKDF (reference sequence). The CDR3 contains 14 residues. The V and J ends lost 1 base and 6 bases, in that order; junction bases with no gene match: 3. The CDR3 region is CATSRGQGFQPQHF. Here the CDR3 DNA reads TGTGCCACCAGCAGAGGACAGGGATTTCAGCCCCAGCATTTT. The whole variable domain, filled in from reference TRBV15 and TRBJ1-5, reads DAMVIQNPRYQVTQFGKPVTLSCSQTLNHNVMYWYQQKSSQAPKLLFHYYDKDFNNEADTPDNFQSRRPNTSFCFLDIRSPGLGDTAMYLCATSRGQGFQPQHFGDGTRLSIL.